This is a list of T cell receptor beta chains from one sample in a study of blood T cell repertoires in COVID-19. Only in-frame clones appear in the TCRdb table, and some are missing; sequencing was by immunoSEQ multiplex PCR. This table holds approximately 260,000 clones, roughly 89% found once. Input material: peripheral blood. These TCRs come from a woman aged 55 to 70 with COVID-19, enrolled during active disease. CDR3s include the opening cysteine and the closing phenylalanine or tryptophan. Fields, in order: J gene, V gene, CDR3 protein.

TRBJ2-3	TRBV6-5	CASSSTGTGADTQYF
TRBJ1-2	TRBV19	CASRLTPRGGYTF
TRBJ2-7	TRBV20-1	CSARSGHEQYF
TRBJ2-7	TRBV7-9	CASSPGLPGQGRYEQYF
TRBJ1-2	TRBV3-1/TRBV3-2	CASSSGQGRYGYTF
TRBJ1-2	TRBV14	CASSLLNPGQGGGYTF
TRBJ2-2	TRBV18	CASSPDRVTGELFF
TRBJ2-7	TRBV6-5	CASREYYEQYF
TRBJ2-3	TRBV7-6	CASSLERARAYTDTQYF
TRBJ1-1	TRBV3-1/TRBV3-2	CASIGRGTEAFF
TRBJ1-2	TRBV30	CAWTVRKGQLYGYTF
TRBJ1-2	TRBV7-2	CASSLEGQAYGYTF
TRBJ1-6	TRBV4-2	CASSQDRGQFDSPLHF
TRBJ1-1	TRBV9	CASSVVRDTEAFF
TRBJ1-2	TRBV5-1	CASSPRVQGDGYTF
TRBJ1-1	TRBV29-1	CSAHGNTEAFF
TRBJ1-6	TRBV27	CASSLMRLKAENSPLHF
TRBJ2-1	TRBV5-1	CASHPGTGPYNEQFF
TRBJ1-5	TRBV19	CASSSPDRGLNQPQHF
TRBJ1-1	TRBV2	CASSKGLGTEAFF
TRBJ1-6	TRBV10-3	CAARAGAESPLHF
TRBJ1-1	TRBV3-1/TRBV3-2	CASSQVSGNTEAFF
TRBJ1-3	TRBV3-1/TRBV3-2	CASSPAGNTIYF
TRBJ2-7	TRBV11-2	CASSLTGLIKAEQYF
TRBJ2-7	TRBV27	CASSHRDRGYEQYF
TRBJ2-3	TRBV6-5	CASSTGQITDTQYF
TRBJ2-7	TRBV5-1	CASSDSGSSEQYF
TRBJ1-5	TRBV7-2	CASSLLPNQPQHF
TRBJ2-5	TRBV11-2	CASSDTATGRQETQYF
TRBJ2-7	TRBV5-1	CASSLVGSSYEQYF
TRBJ2-2	TRBV19	CASSMDRAATGELFF
TRBJ2-4	TRBV7-3	CASSQKPDRGNSKNIQYF
TRBJ2-3	TRBV5-1	CASSWTSGRTDTQYF
TRBJ2-1	TRBV7-9	CASSPPSYGPHYNEQFF
TRBJ1-5	TRBV2	CASIGQLNQPQHF
TRBJ2-3	TRBV5-1	CASSPGVRDGTDTQYF